These 2 T cell receptor beta chains were all obtained from the same sample, sequenced in a study of blood T cell repertoires in COVID-19. Some clones are missing from TCRdb's copy, which holds only in-frame ones; the method was immunoSEQ multiplex PCR. The sample has a few hundred thousand clones; around 88% are singletons. The sample taken for sequencing was peripheral blood. Receptor source: a man under 40 with acute or convalescent COVID-19.

The J gene is TRBJ2-7, the V gene TRBV12-3 or TRBV12-4; 8 bases map to TRBD1. Trimming took 6 bases from V and 7 from J; bases not matched to a gene: 8. This CDR3 has 13 residues. The CDR3 loop reads CASSFRTGQEQYF. CDR3 nucleotides: TGTGCCAGCAGCTTCCGGACAGGGCAAGAGCAGTACTTC.

The chain couples TRBV12-3 or TRBV12-4 to TRBJ1-4; no definite D call. Trimming left V 3 bases short and J 5 bases short, with 7 bases between. This CDR3 has 13 residues. CDR3 sequence reads: CASSFYENEKLFF. CDR3 DNA sequence: TGTGCCAGCAGTTTCTATGAGAATGAAAAACTGTTTTTT.